This T cell receptor beta chain was captured by sequencing in a study of OX40 agonist ivuxolimab in advanced cancers. Regarding the complete study: Ivuxolimab, which targeted the costimulatory receptor OX40 (CD134), was an agonistic, fully human IgG2 monoclonal antibody. The paper describes the monotherapy dose-escalation part (N of about 47 patients) of the phase I trial of ivuxolimab. Of the approximately 50 dose-escalation patients, hepatocellular carcinoma was present in roughly 19, melanoma in around 15, renal cell carcinoma in 9 and head and neck cancer in 9. In the dose-escalation cohort, 82.7% of patients were male, and the mean age was roughly 60 years, with a range of roughly 20 to 80. The purpose of peripheral TCRbeta sequencing was to test whether ivuxolimab changed TCR sequence diversity and led to clonal T-cell expansion. Partial responses occurred in three dose-escalation patients: two with cutaneous melanoma and one with hepatocellular carcinoma. Prior anti-PD-1, anti-PD-L1 or anti-CTLA-4 therapy was permitted, and checkpoint inhibitors had been received by roughly 42% of dose-escalation patients. Intravenous ivuxolimab was administered to patients every 2 weeks at six dose levels: 0.01, 0.1, 0.3, 1.5, 3 and 10 mg/kg.

Genomic DNA was isolated from the sorted cells so that the TCRbeta CDR3 region could be sequenced. The immunoSEQ Assay was used to sequence the TCRbeta CDR3 regions. Held by TCRdb, this immuneACCESS table contains in-frame sequences only and omits some clones. Under half of the omission traces to an unresolved V gene where checked; the cause of the rest is unknown. The sample contains under 95,000 clones, roughly 88% of them found a single time. Approximately 6.9% of the sample is held by the ten biggest clonotypes. The trial excluded patients who had a history of autoimmune disease or were on systemic immunosuppression. Peripheral blood for TCR sequencing was collected from all dose cohorts at baseline, on cycle 4 day 1, and on cycle 7 day 1. Samples came from an open-label, multicenter, first-in-human phase I dose-escalation trial of ivuxolimab. Adults with locally advanced or metastatic head and neck squamous cell, hepatocellular, melanoma or renal cell carcinoma were enrolled in the trial. CD4+ and CD8+ T cells were sorted separately from peripheral blood before TCR sequencing.

The germline V gene provides CDR1 SGDLS and CDR2 YYNGEE. The CDR3 numbers 16 residues from cysteine through phenylalanine. The entry retains the CDR3 DNA only, 48 bases that are in frame from base 1. V is shortened by 0 bases, J by 0 bases, and the region joining them spans 10 bases. With regard to this clone: Its antigen is not yet known. No much larger clone exists at a distance of one base, and base qualities are not known.

The study at large found these results: Clonal expansion of both CD4+ and CD8+ blood T cells was observed from baseline to week 6 at doses 0.1 to 3.0 mg/kg. Low levels of normalized T-cell clonal expansion were also seen in some patients who did not respond. On average, CD8+ T cells showed more expanded clones than CD4+ T cells after ivuxolimab. Antigen specificity was not determined for the clonally expanded peripheral T cells. In the 0.1-3.0 mg/kg groups, partial responders had among the lowest normalized peripheral clonal expansion, particularly in CD8+ T cells.

This clonotype originated in an adult with an advanced solid tumor such as melanoma, head and neck, liver or kidney cancer. Specimen: CD4+ or CD8+ T cells sorted from blood, collected in a trial of the OX40 agonist ivuxolimab. This receptor chain uses TRBV9 and TRBJ2-1; the D segment could be TRBD1, given 6 matching bases. The DNA is TGTGCCAGCAGCGTAGGAGGGGGTAGCTCCTACAATGAGCAGTTCTTC. Its amino acids are CASSVGGGSSYNEQFF. The full variable domain, completed from the reference TRBV9 and TRBJ2-1 proteins outside the CDR3, reads DSGVTQTPKHLITATGQRVTLRCSPRSGDLSVYWYQQSLDQGLQFLIQYYNGEERAKGNILERFSAQQFPDLHSELNLSSLELGDSALYFCASSVGGGSSYNEQFFGPGTRLTVL.